Sequencing of this TCR beta chain was carried out in a study of blood T cells in healthy people across ages (dated by TCRdb to 2015 to 2017). Study-level background: Template switching captured roughly one uniquely barcoded TCR beta cDNA molecule per two T cells in model experiments. Using deep sequencing normalized with unique cDNA molecular identifiers, the study measured how TCR beta repertoire diversity changes with age. Four age groups were formed from the donors: young (average around 15 years), middle-aged (roughly 38), aged (roughly 58) and long-lived (more than 75). Donors of different ages were randomly distributed across sequencing lanes to avoid experimental bias. Using the same blood draw, the study looked at two additional independent replicas of 1 million unique cDNA reads for two donors, one aged 18 to 30 and the other aged 80 or older. What the study reported, not specific to this receptor: Because the CMV infection status of the donors was unknown, age-related changes in expanded clonotypes may potentially have been confounded. Compared with the aged group, the long-lived group had more naive CD4+ T cells, fewer expanded clones and increased TCR diversity, a pattern suggesting age selection. Observed TCR beta diversity correlated strongly with the percentage of naive T cells measured by flow cytometry. Observed TCR beta diversity per million T cells fell roughly linearly with age, and a significant reduction was already apparent by age around 40. Bulk unsorted PBMC profiling prevented conclusive comparison of naive and antigen-experienced compartments. Total diversity estimates from one million sequenced T cells were considered lower bounds and underestimates.

The germline V gene (reference sequence) supplies CDR1 DFQATT and CDR2 SNEGSKA. Reading from cysteine to phenylalanine, the CDR3 counts 13 amino acids. CDR3 DNA is the only sequence kept; it has 39 bases, read in frame from the first base. V is reduced by 6 bases and J by 0 bases, leaving a spacing of 11 bases between them. Systemically healthy Caucasian individuals from Russia, 39 in total and aged about 6 to 90 years, were included as donors. Each donor gave 9.5 to 10 milliliters of peripheral blood, drawn into EDTA-treated Vacutainer tubes. Ficoll-Paque density-gradient centrifugation was used to isolate PBMCs, with at least 7 million per sample. Trizol reagent was used to extract total RNA from the PBMCs, yielding at least 6 micrograms per sample. For every donor, flow cytometry on a PBMC aliquot measured the percentage of naive CD45RAhigh/CD27high T cells. Libraries were built with 5' RACE. Sequenced using an Illumina HiSeq 2500. A second roughly 7 to 11 cycle PCR used a sample-barcoded 5' primer and a J-beta primer mix. A unique molecular identifier was introduced onto each TCR beta cDNA molecule by a template-switch 5' adaptor carrying 12 random nucleotides. Each sample yielded at least 3 million CDR3-containing paired-end reads. All of the RNA was converted into first-strand cDNA using the Mint cDNA synthesis kit, with a TRBC-specific oligonucleotide serving as the primer. All cDNA was treated with uracil-DNA glycosylase and then went through a first 18-cycle PCR with the universal primers M1SS and BC2_uni_R. The study's own analysis went as follows. For normalization, 1 million high-quality reads were randomly selected from each sample, with every read carrying a distinct molecular identifier. Reads with shared molecular identifiers were discarded instead of being binned into consensus sequences. MiTCR, set to a Q25 quality threshold and the strictest error-elimination algorithm, was used for CDR3 identification, clonotype clustering and error correction. Lower-bound total TCR beta diversity was estimated with a nonparametric unseen species model using Euler transformation. Using fastp trimming at Q25 and MiXCR clonotype assembly, TCRdb reanalyzed the public sequencing data and kept in-frame beta chains. Each entry is one CDR3 protein sequence, shown with its most common DNA and genes. These V and J calls derive from TCRdb rather than the authors' analysis. The sample profile shows about 590,000 distinct CDR3 sequences; approximately 30% of them were found once. Of the sample, 15% to 17% falls within the top ten clones.

Details on this clonotype: What this receptor recognizes is not known. The record has no base qualities; no much larger clone is one base away.

Sequenced material: blood. This receptor was taken from a woman older than 75 in good health. The chain joins TRBV20-1 to TRBJ1-1; there is no confident call for the D gene. The CDR3 region has the sequence CSAQAVLNTEAFF. The DNA sequence is TGCAGTGCCCAGGCGGTCCTGAACACTGAAGCTTTCTTT.